This is a list of T cell receptor beta chains from one sample in a study of read filtering for tumor transcriptome and immune sequencing. TCRdb recomputed calls from the reads with MiXCR, one row per CDR3 protein. The profile shows 35,000 to 40,000 distinct CDR3 sequences, roughly 13% of them singletons. Specimen: a population of CD138-negative cells sorted from bone marrow. These receptors were taken from a donor aged 40 or over with multiple myeloma. Each CDR3 is given with its conserved first and last residue. The order of the fields is V gene, J gene, CDR3 protein.

>TRBV11-2|TRBJ1-1
CASSSGQLPGTEAFF
>TRBV20-1|TRBJ2-1
CSARDLAGGSYNEQFF
>TRBV19|TRBJ1-5
CASSPGGTNQPQHF
>TRBV29-1|TRBJ1-2
CSVAPSTGRFSYTF
>TRBV6-2/TRBV6-3|TRBJ1-1
CASSQRGVDTEAFF
>TRBV5-1|TRBJ2-1
CASSLGVAGALNEQFF
>TRBV6-6|TRBJ2-1
CASQTSGSSNEQFF
>TRBV4-2|TRBJ1-6
CASSQEVRSPLHF
>TRBV3-1|TRBJ2-2
CASSQNTGELFF
>TRBV6-5|TRBJ2-7
CASRSLLGGEQYF
>TRBV12-3/TRBV12-4|TRBJ1-5
CASSVTGGEQPQHF
>TRBV2|TRBJ1-2
CASSDSSEAFSGYTF
>TRBV4-3|TRBJ2-5
CASSQDPGLETQYF
>TRBV2|TRBJ1-4
CASSANSGRGMKKLFF
>TRBV12-3/TRBV12-4|TRBJ2-2
CASSLYRGEELFF
>TRBV15|TRBJ1-3
CATSRDGSTGPGNTIYF
>TRBV9|TRBJ1-3
CASSVVDRGTSGNTIYF
>TRBV28|TRBJ1-2
CASSRQYGYTF
>TRBV7-9|TRBJ2-7
CASSPTGSSYEQYF
>TRBV7-3|TRBJ2-2
CASSPTRAREPFF
>TRBV6-6|TRBJ2-2
CASRVPTGGRELFF
>TRBV20-1|TRBJ2-6
CSASPRVSNSGANVLTF
>TRBV20-1|TRBJ2-7
CTHRGGGDEQYF
>TRBV28|TRBJ2-7
CASSRPKDRGSSYEQYF
>TRBV20-1|TRBJ2-1
CSAGEAGNEQFF
>TRBV30|TRBJ1-1
CAWTLQVNTEAFF
>TRBV27|TRBJ2-4
CASSLSASGRNIQYF
>TRBV12-3/TRBV12-4|TRBJ1-6
CASSQGSPLHF
>TRBV5-1|TRBJ2-7
CASSLDRTYEQYF
>TRBV3-1|TRBJ2-7
CASSPGLALYEQYF
>TRBV7-9|TRBJ1-1
CASSRTGNDGTEAFF
>TRBV5-1|TRBJ2-1
CASSPAGQTYNEQFF
>TRBV7-9|TRBJ2-2
CASGQGTNTGELFF
>TRBV30|TRBJ2-2
CAWSVFDRDTGELFF
>TRBV11-2|TRBJ2-7
CASSFSLAGLYEQYF
>TRBV6-5|TRBJ1-6
CASSYYREIDSPLHF
>TRBV23-1|TRBJ2-3
CASSQAAGVSTDTQYF
>TRBV28|TRBJ2-7
CASSQSGQFPYEQYF
>TRBV4-2|TRBJ2-7
CASSQGQGDYEQYF
>TRBV28|TRBJ2-1
CASPPSGLAGGNEQFF
>TRBV4-1|TRBJ2-6
CASSPSGANVLTF
>TRBV2|TRBJ2-3
CTSTVDGSFTDTQYF
>TRBV6-5|TRBJ2-1
CASNPSGLNNEQFF
>TRBV5-4|TRBJ2-2
CASSLVGLAGTGELFF
>TRBV7-2|TRBJ1-1
CASSLTGGGNTEAFF